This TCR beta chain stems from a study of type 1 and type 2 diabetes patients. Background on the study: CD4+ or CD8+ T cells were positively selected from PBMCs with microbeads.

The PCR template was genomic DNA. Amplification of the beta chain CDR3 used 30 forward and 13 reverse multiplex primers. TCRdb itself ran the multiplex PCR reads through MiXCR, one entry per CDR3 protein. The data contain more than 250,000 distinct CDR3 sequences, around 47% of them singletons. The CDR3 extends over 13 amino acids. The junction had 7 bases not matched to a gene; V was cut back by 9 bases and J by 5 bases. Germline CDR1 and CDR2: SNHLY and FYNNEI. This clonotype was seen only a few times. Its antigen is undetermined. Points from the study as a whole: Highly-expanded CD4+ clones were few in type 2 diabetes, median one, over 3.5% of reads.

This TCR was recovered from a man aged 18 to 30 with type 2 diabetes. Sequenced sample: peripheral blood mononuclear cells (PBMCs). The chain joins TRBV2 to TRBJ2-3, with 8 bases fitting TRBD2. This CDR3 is CASPKAGEDTQYF. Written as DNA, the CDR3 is TGTGCCAGTCCTAAAGCGGGGGAAGATACGCAGTATTTT.